This TCR beta chain is drawn from a study of blood T cell repertoires in COVID-19. Study at large: Nucleic acid was either cDNA or gDNA, and it came from T cells, B-cell-depleted T cells, or PBMCs.

This CDR3 comprises 15 residues. The V and J ends lost 5 bases and 1 base, in that order; junction bases with no gene match: 9. Germline V gene lookup returns CDR1 SGHNT and CDR2 YYREEE (reference sequence). Authors' analysis steps: Amplification with reference gene primers provided the estimates of nucleated cell counts. Repertoires were generated with immunoSEQ multiplex PCR, while TCRdb's copy carries only in-frame clones and drops some. The V and J calls and clone size are taken from that table; D and trimming were inferred from the DNA. There are over 100,000 clones in the sample; around nine tenths occur only once, and roughly 4.3% lies in the top ten.

Material for sequencing was peripheral blood. This TCR came from a man aged 55 to 70 with COVID-19, enrolled during active disease. The J gene is TRBJ2-7, the V gene TRBV5-4; 7 bases map to TRBD1. CDR3 bases: TGTGCCAGCAGAATACAGGGGCCGGTGTCCTACGAGCAGTACTTC. This encodes CASRIQGPVSYEQYF.